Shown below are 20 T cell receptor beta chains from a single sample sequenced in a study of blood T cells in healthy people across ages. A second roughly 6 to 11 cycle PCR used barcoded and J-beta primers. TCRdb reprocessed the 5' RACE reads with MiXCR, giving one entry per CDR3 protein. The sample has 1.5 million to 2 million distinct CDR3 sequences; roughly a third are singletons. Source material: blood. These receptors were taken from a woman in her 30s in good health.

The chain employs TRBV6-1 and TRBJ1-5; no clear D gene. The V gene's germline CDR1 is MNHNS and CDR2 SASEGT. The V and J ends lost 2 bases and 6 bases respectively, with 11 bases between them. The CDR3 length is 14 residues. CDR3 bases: TGTGCCAGCAGTGAAAATTCTTGGGGTCAGCCCCAGCATTTT. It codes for CASSENSWGQPQHF.

The CDR3 is CASSRPNYEQYF. Here the CDR3 DNA reads TGCGCCAGCAGTCGGCCCAACTACGAGCAGTACTTC. The V call is TRBV10-2, the J call TRBJ2-7; D is unresolved. CDR3 length: 12 residues. The V gene's germline CDR1 is WSHSY and CDR2 SAAADI. Trimming took off 5 bases at V and 3 bases at J, with 8 bases between the two ends.

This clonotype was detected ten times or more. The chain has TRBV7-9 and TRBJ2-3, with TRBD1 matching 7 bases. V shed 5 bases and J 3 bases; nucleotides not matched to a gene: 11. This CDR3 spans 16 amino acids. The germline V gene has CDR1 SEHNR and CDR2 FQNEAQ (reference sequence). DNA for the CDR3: TGTGCCAGCAGCATACCCGTCGACAGGGTTACAGATACGCAGTATTTT. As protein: CASSIPVDRVTDTQYF.

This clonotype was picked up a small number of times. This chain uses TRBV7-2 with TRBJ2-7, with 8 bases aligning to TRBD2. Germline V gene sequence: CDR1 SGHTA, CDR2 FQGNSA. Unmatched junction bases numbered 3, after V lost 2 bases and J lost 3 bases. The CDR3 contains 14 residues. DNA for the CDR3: TGTGCCAGCAGCTTACCGGGACTAGACTACGAGCAGTACTTC. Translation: CASSLPGLDYEQYF.

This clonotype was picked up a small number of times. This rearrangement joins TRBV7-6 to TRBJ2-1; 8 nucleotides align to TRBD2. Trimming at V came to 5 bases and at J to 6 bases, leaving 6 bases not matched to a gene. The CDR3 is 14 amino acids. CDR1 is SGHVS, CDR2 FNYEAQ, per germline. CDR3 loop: CASSRRTSRNEQFF. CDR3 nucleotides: TGTGCCAGCAGCCGAAGGACTAGCCGCAATGAGCAGTTCTTC.

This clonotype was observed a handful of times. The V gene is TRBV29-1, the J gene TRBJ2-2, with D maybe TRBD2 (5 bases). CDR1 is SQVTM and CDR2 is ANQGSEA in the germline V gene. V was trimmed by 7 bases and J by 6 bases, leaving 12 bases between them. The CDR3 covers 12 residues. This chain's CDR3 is CSAERGPGELFF. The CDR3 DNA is TGCAGCGCTGAGCGCGGGCCCGGGGAGCTGTTTTTT.

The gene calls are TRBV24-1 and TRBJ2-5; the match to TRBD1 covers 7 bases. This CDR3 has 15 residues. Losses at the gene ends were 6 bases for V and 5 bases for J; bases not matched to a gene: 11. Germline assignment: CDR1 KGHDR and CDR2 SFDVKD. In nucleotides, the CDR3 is TGTGCCACCAGTCTCCCAACAGGGGACGGGGAGACCCAGTACTTC. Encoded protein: CATSLPTGDGETQYF.

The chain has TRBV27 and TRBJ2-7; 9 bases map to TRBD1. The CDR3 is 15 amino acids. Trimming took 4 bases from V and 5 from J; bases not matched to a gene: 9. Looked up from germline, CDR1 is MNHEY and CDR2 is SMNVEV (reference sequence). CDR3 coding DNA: TGTGCCAGCAGTTCGACAGGGGGAGGGGACCACGAGCAGTACTTC. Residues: CASSSTGGGDHEQYF.

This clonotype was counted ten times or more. CDR3 nucleotides: TGTGCCAGCCGAAGGGGTGGAAGCACAGATACGCAGTATTTT. Protein: CASRRGGSTDTQYF. The chain couples TRBV2 to TRBJ2-3; TRBD1 might be the D (5 bases). The ends were cut back, 8 bases at V and 0 bases at J, with 12 bases in the middle. Germline assignment: CDR1 SNHLY and CDR2 FYNNEI. The CDR3 sequence is 14 residues long. The entire variable domain, with the rest obtained from reference TRBV2 and TRBJ2-3, is as follows: EPEVTQTPSHQVTQMGQEVILRCVPISNHLYFYWYRQILGQKVEFLVSFYNNEISEKSEIFDDQFSVERPDGSNFTLKIRSTKLEDSAMYFCASRRGGSTDTQYFGPGTRLTVL.

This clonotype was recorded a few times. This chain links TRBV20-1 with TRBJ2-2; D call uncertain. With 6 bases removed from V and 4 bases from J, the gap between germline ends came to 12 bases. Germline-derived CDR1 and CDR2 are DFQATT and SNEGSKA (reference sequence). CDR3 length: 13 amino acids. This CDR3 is CSAPVELTGELFF. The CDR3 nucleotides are TGCAGTGCCCCCGTAGAACTCACCGGGGAGCTGTTTTTT.

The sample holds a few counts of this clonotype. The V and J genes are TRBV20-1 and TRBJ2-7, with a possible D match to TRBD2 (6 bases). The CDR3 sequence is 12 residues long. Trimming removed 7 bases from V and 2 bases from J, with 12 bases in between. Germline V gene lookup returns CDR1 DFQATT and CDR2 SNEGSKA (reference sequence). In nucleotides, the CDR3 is TGCAGTGTTGTAGCGGAAGCCTACGAGCAGTACTTC. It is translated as CSVVAEAYEQYF.

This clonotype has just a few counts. The CDR3: CAIRDGRSYEQYF. CDR3 coding DNA: TGTGCCATCCGGGACGGACGATCCTACGAGCAGTACTTC. The V gene is TRBV3-1, the J gene TRBJ2-7; either TRBD1 or TRBD2 may fit D (5 bases each). The V and J ends lost 10 bases and 1 base respectively, with 14 bases between them. Looked up from germline, CDR1 is LGHDT and CDR2 is YNNKEL (reference sequence). This CDR3 is 13 amino acids long.

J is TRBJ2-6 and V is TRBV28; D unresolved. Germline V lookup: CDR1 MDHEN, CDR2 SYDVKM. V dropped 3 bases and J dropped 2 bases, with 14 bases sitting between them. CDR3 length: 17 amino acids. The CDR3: CASSFENIITGANVLTF. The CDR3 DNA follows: TGTGCCAGCAGTTTTGAAAACATCATTACTGGGGCCAACGTCCTGACTTTC.

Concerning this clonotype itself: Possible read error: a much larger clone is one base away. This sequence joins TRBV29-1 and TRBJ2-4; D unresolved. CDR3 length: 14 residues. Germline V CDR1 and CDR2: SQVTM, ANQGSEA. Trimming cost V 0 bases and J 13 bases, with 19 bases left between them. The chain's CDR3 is CSVEEFGAGYKQYF. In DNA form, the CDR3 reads TGCAGCGTTGAAGAATTTGGAGCAGGTTACAAGCAGTACTTC. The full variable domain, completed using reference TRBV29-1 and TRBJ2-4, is SAVISQKPSRDICQRGTSLTIQCQVDSQVTMMFWYRQQPGQSLTLIATANQGSEATYESGFVIDKFPISRPNLTFSTLTVSNMSPEDSSIYLCSVEEFGAGYKQYFGAGTRLSVL.

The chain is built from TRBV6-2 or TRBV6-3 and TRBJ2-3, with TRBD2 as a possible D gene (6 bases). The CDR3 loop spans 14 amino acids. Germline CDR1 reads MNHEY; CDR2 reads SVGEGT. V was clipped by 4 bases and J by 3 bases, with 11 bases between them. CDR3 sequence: CASSFGTLTDTQYF. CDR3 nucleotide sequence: TGTGCCAGCAGTTTTGGGACTTTAACAGATACGCAGTATTTT.

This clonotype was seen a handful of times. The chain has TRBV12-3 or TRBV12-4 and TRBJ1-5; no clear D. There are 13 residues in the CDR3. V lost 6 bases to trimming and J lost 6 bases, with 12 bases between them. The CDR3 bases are TGTGCCAGCAGGGAAGCGAGGAGTCAGCCCCAGCATTTT. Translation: CASREARSQPQHF.

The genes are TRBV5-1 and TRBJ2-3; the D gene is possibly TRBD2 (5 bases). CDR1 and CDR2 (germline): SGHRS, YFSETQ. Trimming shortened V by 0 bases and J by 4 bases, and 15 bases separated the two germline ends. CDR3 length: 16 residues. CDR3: CASSLALAVDADTQYF. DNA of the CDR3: TGCGCCAGCAGCTTGGCGCTAGCCGTGGATGCAGATACGCAGTATTTT.

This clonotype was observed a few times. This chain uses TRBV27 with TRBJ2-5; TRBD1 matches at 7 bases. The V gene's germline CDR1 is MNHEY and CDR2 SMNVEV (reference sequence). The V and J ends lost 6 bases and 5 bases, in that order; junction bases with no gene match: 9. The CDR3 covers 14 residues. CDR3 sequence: CASSRTGARETQYF. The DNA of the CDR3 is TGTGCCAGCAGCCGAACAGGGGCGCGGGAGACCCAGTACTTC.

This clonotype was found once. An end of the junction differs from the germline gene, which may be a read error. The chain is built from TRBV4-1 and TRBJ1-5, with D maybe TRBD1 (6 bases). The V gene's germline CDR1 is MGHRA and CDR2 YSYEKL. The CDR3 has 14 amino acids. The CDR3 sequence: CASSAGHSNQPRHF. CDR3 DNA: TGCGCCAGCAGCGCGGGACACAGCAATCAGCCCCGGCATTTT.

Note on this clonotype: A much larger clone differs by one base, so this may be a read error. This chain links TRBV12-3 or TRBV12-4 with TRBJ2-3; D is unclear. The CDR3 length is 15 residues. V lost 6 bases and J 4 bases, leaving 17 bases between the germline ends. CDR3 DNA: TGTGCCAGCAGCCCCTCTTCTAGAGTCCCAGATACGCAGTATTTT. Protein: CASSPSSRVPDTQYF.